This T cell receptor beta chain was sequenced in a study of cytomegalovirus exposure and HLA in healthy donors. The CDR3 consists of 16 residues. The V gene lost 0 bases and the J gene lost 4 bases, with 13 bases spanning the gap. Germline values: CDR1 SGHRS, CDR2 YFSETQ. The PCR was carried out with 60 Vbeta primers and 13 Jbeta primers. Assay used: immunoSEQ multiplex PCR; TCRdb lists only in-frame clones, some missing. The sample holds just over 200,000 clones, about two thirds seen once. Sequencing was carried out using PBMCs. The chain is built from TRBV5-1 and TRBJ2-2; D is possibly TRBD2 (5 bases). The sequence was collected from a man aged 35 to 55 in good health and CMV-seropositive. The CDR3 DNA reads TGCGCCAGCAGCTTGGTGGGAGCTTTAGCCACCGGGGAGCTGTTTTTT. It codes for CASSLVGALATGELFF. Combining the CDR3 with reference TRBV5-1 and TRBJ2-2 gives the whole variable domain KAGVTQTPRYLIKTRGQQVTLSCSPISGHRSVSWYQQTPGQGLQFLFEYFSETQRNKGNFPGRFSGRQFSNSRSEMNVSTLELGDSALYLCASSLVGALATGELFFGEGSRLTVL.